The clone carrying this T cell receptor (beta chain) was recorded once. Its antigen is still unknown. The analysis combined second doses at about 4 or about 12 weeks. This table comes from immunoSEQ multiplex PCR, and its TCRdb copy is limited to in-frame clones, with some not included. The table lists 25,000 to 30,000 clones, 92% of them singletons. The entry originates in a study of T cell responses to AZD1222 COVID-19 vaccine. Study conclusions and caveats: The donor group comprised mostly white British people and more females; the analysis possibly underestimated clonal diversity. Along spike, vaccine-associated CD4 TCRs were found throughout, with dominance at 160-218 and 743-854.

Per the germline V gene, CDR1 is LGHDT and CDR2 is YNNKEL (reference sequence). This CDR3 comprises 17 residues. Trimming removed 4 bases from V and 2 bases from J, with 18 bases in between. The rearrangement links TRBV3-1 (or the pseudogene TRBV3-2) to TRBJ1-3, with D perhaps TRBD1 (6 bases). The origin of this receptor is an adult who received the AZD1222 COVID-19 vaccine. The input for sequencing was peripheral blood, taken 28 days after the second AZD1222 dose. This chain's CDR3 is CASSPKTGITPGNTIYF. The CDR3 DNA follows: TGTGCCAGCAGCCCCAAAACAGGGATAACCCCTGGAAACACCATATATTTT.